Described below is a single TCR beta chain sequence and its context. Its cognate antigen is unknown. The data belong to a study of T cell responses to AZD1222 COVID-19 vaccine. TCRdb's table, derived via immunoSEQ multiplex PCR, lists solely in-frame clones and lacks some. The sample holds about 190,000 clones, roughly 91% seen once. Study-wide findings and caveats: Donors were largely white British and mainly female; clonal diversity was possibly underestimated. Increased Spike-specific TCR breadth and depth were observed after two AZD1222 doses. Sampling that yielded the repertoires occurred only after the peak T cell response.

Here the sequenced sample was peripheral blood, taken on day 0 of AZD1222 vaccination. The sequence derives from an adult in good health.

The CDR3 region has the DNA TGCGCCAGCAGCTTGGCCTTAGACAGGGGTTTTCACGAGCAGTACTTC. It is translated as CASSLALDRGFHEQYF. The chain combines TRBV5-1 with TRBJ2-7; 8 positions match TRBD1. Germline CDR1 is SGHRS and CDR2 is YFSETQ. The trim removed 0 bases at V and 5 bases at J, leaving 10 bases unmatched. The CDR3 runs to 16 residues.